This TCR beta chain was profiled in a study of T cells after yellow fever vaccination (dated by TCRdb to between 2019 and 2020). In the study overall: The SMART-Seq v4 Ultra Low Input RNA kit was used to prepare libraries from fractions with low cell numbers. Blood samples were taken at several timepoints before and after primary and secondary immunization, and bulk PBMC replicates and cell subsets were isolated. To follow T-cell clones before and after both primary and booster YFV17D yellow fever vaccination, bulk TCR alpha and beta repertoires underwent longitudinal sequencing. The cohort comprised two healthy male donors, one aged 18 to 30 and one aged 30 to 40 years. What the authors observed across the whole study: A small fraction of clonotypes showed up in both the CD4 and CD8 compartments, probably as a result of convergent recombination. The secondary T-cell response was weaker than the primary response but faster, peaking on day 5 instead of day 15. Most clones expanded after primary vaccination (almost 97% of CD4 and about 85% of CD8) were re-detected after the booster, suggesting that broad memory maintenance occurred. Because the study included only two donors, the extent to which the findings can be generalized is limited. Computational filtering was needed because FACS-sorted repertoires could contain abundant contaminating clonotypes from the bulk population.

The treatment or condition label of this sample denotes: live attenuated yellow fever vaccine strain. PBMCs were isolated from peripheral blood using a standard Ficoll-Paque protocol. Dynabeads CD4 and CD8 positive selection kits were used to isolate CD4 and CD8 T-cell fractions. RNA was extracted with TriZol from bulk PBMCs, CD4 and CD8 fractions, and dextramer-positive and dextramer-negative fractions. The CDR3 contains 13 residues, cysteine and phenylalanine counted. Left in the record is the CDR3 DNA by itself, 39 bases read in frame from the first base. V was cut back by 6 bases and J by 8 bases, leaving a gap of 14 bases between them. Looking up the germline V gene (reference sequence) yields CDR1 DFQATT and CDR2 SNEGSKA. TCR cDNA was synthesized by 5'RACE template switching, which introduced a universal primer site and unique molecular identifiers. Priming of cDNA synthesis was performed from both the TCR alpha and TCR beta constant segments. Libraries were amplified in two PCR steps, with sample barcodes and sequencing adapters added in the second step. Sequencing of the libraries was done on either Illumina HiSeq 2500 (2x100 bp) or NovaSeq (2x150 bp). The paper's data handling went like this. MIGEC was used to demultiplex reads and collapse the reads into UMI consensus sequences, and MiXCR was used for V(D)J alignment. Clonotypes responding to the vaccine were identified with edgeR on replicate PBMC samples, with the criteria of FDR below 0.01 and a log2 fold change above 5 up to day 15. Each bulk clonotype received a CD4 or CD8 identity based on whether the sequenced CD4 or CD8 repertoire contained that clonotype at higher abundance. TCRdb reprocessed the public reads (quality trimming at Q25 with fastp, clone calling with MiXCR) and kept in-frame beta chains. Each record represents a unique CDR3 protein, reported with the most common genes and DNA among its rows. The V and J calls were determined by TCRdb, not by the authors. The table for this sample lists some 130,000 distinct CDR3 sequences; about 7% of them were counted only once. More than 0.6% of the sample comes from the top ten.

As regards this clonotype: The specificity of this receptor is unknown. Base qualities are not at hand, and no much larger clone is one base apart.

This TCR was recovered from a man aged 25-40 years who received the YFV17D yellow fever vaccine. The specimen was CD4+ T cells sorted from PBMCs, collected 10 days after the yellow fever booster vaccination. Rearrangement joined TRBV20-1 to TRBJ1-6; the D gene is perhaps TRBD1, on 6 matching bases. In nucleotide form, the sequence is TGCAGTGCCTCGTACAGGGTTGATTCACCCCTCCACTTT. Translated, this is CSASYRVDSPLHF.